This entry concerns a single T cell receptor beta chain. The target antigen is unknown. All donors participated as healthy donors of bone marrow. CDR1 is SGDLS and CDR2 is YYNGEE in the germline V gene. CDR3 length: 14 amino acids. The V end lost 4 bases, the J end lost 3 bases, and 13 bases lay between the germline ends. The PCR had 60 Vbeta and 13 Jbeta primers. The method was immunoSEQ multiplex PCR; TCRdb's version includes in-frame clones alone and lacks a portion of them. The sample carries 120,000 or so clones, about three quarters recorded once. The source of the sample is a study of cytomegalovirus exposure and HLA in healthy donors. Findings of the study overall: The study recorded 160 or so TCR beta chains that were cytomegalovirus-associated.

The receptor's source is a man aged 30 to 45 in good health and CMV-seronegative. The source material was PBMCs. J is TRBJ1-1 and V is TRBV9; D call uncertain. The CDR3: CASSPRLEYTEAFF. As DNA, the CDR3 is TGTGCCAGCAGCCCTCGACTAGAATACACTGAAGCTTTCTTT.